This is a list of T cell receptor beta chains from one sample in a study of T cell responses to AZD1222 COVID-19 vaccine. The protocol was immunoSEQ multiplex PCR, while the TCRdb copy is restricted to in-frame clones and leaves out a portion. In the table there are about 99,000 clones, around 91% of which are singletons. The starting material was peripheral blood, obtained on day 0 of AZD1222 vaccination. The receptor source for this set is an adult in good health. CDR3s include the opening cysteine and the closing phenylalanine or tryptophan. D genes are given only for firm matches. Clone sizes are given selectively: once, few, many, or a class where the clone is expanded.

D | size | J | V | DNA | CDR3
TRBD1 | - | TRBJ1-2 | TRBV19 | TGTGCCAGTAGTATGGGGGAAGGGGACAGGGCTGGCTACACCTTC | CASSMGEGDRAGYTF
TRBD1 | - | TRBJ1-2 | TRBV19 | TGTGCCAGTAGCATCCGGGACAGGGGTACCACTAACTATGGCTACACCTTC | CASSIRDRGTTNYGYTF
- | - | TRBJ2-1 | TRBV21-1 | TGTGCCAGCAGCAAAGACCCCCTTGTTGCGGTCGCCTACAATGAGCAGTTCTTC | CASSKDPLVAVAYNEQFF
- | - | TRBJ1-1 | TRBV28 | TGTGCCAGCAGTTTAGGGGTCTGGAAGGGAAGTACTGAAGCTTTCTTT | CASSLGVWKGSTEAFF
- | - | TRBJ2-7 | TRBV5-1 | TGCGCCAGCAGCCCCGACGGGTACTCCTACGAGCAGTACTTC | CASSPDGYSYEQYF
TRBD1 | once | TRBJ1-4 | TRBV18 | TGTGCCAGCTCACCTTACCAGGGGGATGAAAAACTGTTTTTT | CASSPYQGDEKLFF
- | - | TRBJ1-4 | TRBV4-1 | TGCGCCAGCAGCCAAGGGGGTCTAGGCGAAAAACTGTTTTTT | CASSQGGLGEKLFF
- | - | TRBJ1-2 | TRBV21-1 | TGTGCCAGCAGCGCAGGACAGAAAGTCTATGGCTACACCTTC | CASSAGQKVYGYTF
TRBD2 | - | TRBJ2-7 | TRBV18 | TGTGCCAGCTCATCTACTAGCGGGGCTTACGAGCAGTACTTC | CASSSTSGAYEQYF
- | - | TRBJ1-3 | TRBV11-3 | TGTGCCAGCAGCTCGACAGGAGTTGGAAACACCATATATTTT | CASSSTGVGNTIYF
- | - | TRBJ2-3 | TRBV28 | TGTGCCAGCAGTCACAACAGGGATAGCACAGATACGCAGTATTTT | CASSHNRDSTDTQYF
- | - | TRBJ2-7 | TRBV6-2/TRBV6-3 | TGTGCCAGCAGTTACTCTCGCGGGACGTGGGGCGAGCAGTACTTC | CASSYSRGTWGEQYF
TRBD2 | - | TRBJ2-7 | TRBV18 | TGTGCCAGCTCACGAGGGGAGGGCTACGAGCAGTACTTC | CASSRGEGYEQYF
- | - | TRBJ1-5 | TRBV24-1 | TGTGCCACCAGTGATGCAACGGGGGGGAACAATCAGCCCCAGCATTTT | CATSDATGGNNQPQHF
TRBD1 | - | TRBJ2-7 | TRBV11-3 | TGTGCCAGCAGCTTAGGGACAGGGGGGCCATACGAGCAGTACTTC | CASSLGTGGPYEQYF
- | - | TRBJ2-4 | TRBV6-5 | TGTGCCAGCAGTTCAGCCTCTGGCAAAAACATTCAGTACTTC | CASSSASGKNIQYF
- | - | TRBJ2-1 | TRBV2 | TGTGCCAGCAGTCCAACAGGGAGGAGTGAGCAGTTCTTC | CASSPTGRSEQFF
- | - | TRBJ2-7 | TRBV27 | TGTGCCAGCAGTTTGGGGACCTCTGGGGAGCAGTACTTC | CASSLGTSGEQYF
TRBD2 | - | TRBJ2-1 | TRBV5-1 | TGCGCCAGCAGCCCGGGACTAGCGGGAGTGCCCCCCTCCAATGAGCAGTTCTTC | CASSPGLAGVPPSNEQFF
TRBD2 | - | TRBJ2-3 | TRBV14 | TGTGCCAGCAGCCTGTGGGCTAGCGGGCTCAGCACAGATACGCAGTATTTT | CASSLWASGLSTDTQYF
- | few | TRBJ1-1 | TRBV2 | TGTGCCAGCAGGGGCTTCATGAACACTGAAGCTTTCTTT | CASRGFMNTEAFF
TRBD1 | - | TRBJ1-2 | TRBV3-1/TRBV3-2 | TGTGCCAGCAGCCAACGGGACAGCGCGTTTCTCTATGGCTACACCTTC | CASSQRDSAFLYGYTF
- | - | TRBJ1-1 | TRBV7-9 | TGTGCCAGCAGCTTTAAAAGCAATTTAGAAGCTTTCTTT | CASSFKSNLEAFF
- | - | TRBJ1-2 | TRBV5-1 | TGCGCCAGCAGCTTGGACTTTGGGGGCGGCTATGGCTACACCTTC | CASSLDFGGGYGYTF
- | - | TRBJ2-7 | TRBV5-1 | TGCGCCAGCAGCAATAGGGTGGGGGTAGTCGACGAGCAGTACTTC | CASSNRVGVVDEQYF
- | - | TRBJ1-1 | TRBV11-1 | TGTGCCAGCAGCTTAGCGGGGGGTGGCACTGAAGCTTTCTTT | CASSLAGGGTEAFF
- | - | TRBJ1-4 | TRBV7-8 | TGTGCCAGCAGCTTCGGGCGGTTAGATGAAAAACTGTTTTTT | CASSFGRLDEKLFF
- | - | TRBJ1-2 | TRBV9 | TGTGCCAGCAGCGCGGACCCGGACAGTTCCTATGGCTACACCTTC | CASSADPDSSYGYTF
- | - | TRBJ1-6 | TRBV7-2 | TGTGCCAGCAGCCCCGGGGAGGGGTTAGCACCCCTCCACTTT | CASSPGEGLAPLHF
- | - | TRBJ2-6 | TRBV7-9 | TGTGCCAGCAGCTTTTGGGGTGGAGGCTCTGGGGCCAACGTCCTGACTTTC | CASSFWGGGSGANVLTF
TRBD2 | - | TRBJ2-7 | TRBV11-2 | TGTGCCAGCAGCTTAGTGGGGGCGGCTAGCGGGAGGGTTGACGAGCAGTACTTC | CASSLVGAASGRVDEQYF
TRBD1 | - | TRBJ2-6 | TRBV7-3 | TGTGCCAGCAGCCCGACGACAGGGTCCGGGGCCAACGTCCTGACTTTC | CASSPTTGSGANVLTF
- | - | TRBJ2-7 | TRBV21-1 | TGTGCCAGCAGCACCCAGGGACTAGCGGGAGGGCCCGACGACGAGCAGTACTTC | CASSTQGLAGGPDDEQYF
TRBD1 | - | TRBJ1-5 | TRBV30 | TGTGCCTGGAGTGTGACAGGGGACAATCAGCCCCAGCATTTT | CAWSVTGDNQPQHF
TRBD2 | - | TRBJ2-3 | TRBV3-1/TRBV3-2 | TGTGCCAGCAGCCTCCTGACTAGCGCCGGCACAGATACGCAGTATTTT | CASSLLTSAGTDTQYF
- | many | TRBJ2-1 | TRBV5-4 | TGTGCCAGCAGCTTGATGGATATCCATGAGCAGTTCTTC | CASSLMDIHEQFF
- | once | TRBJ2-5 | TRBV6-5 | TGTGCCAGCAGTTACGTTCAGTGGGAGACCCAGTACTTC | CASSYVQWETQYF
- | - | TRBJ1-5 | TRBV10-3 | TGTGCCATCTCTTCGGGATGGAACAATCAGCCCCAGCATTTT | CAISSGWNNQPQHF
TRBD1 | - | TRBJ1-5 | TRBV10-3 | TGTGCCATCAGTGGGGGGACAGGCAATCAGCCCCAGCATTTT | CAISGGTGNQPQHF
- | - | TRBJ2-7 | TRBV6-5 | TGTGCCAGCAGTTACTCGCGCGGGCCCTCCTACGAGCAGTACTTC | CASSYSRGPSYEQYF
- | medium-sized | TRBJ1-5 | TRBV6-1 | TGTGCCAGCAGTCAGGGGTCCTATAGCAATCAGCCCCAGCATTTT | CASSQGSYSNQPQHF
- | - | TRBJ1-1 | TRBV7-3 | TGTGCCAGCAACAACCGGGGCACTGAAGCTTTCTTT | CASNNRGTEAFF
- | - | TRBJ1-2 | TRBV19 | TGTGCCAGTAGTACTACTAGACAGCCTGACAACTATGGCTACACCTTC | CASSTTRQPDNYGYTF
TRBD1 | - | TRBJ1-2 | TRBV3-1/TRBV3-2 | TGTGCCAGCAGCCAAGCGGGGACAGGGAACACCTTC | CASSQAGTGNTF